This T cell receptor (beta chain) was documented in a study of cytotoxic CD8 clonotypes in ibrutinib-treated CLL. In germline, CDR1 is SGHRS, CDR2 YFSETQ. The CDR3 sequence is 18 residues long. The J segment lost 4 bases and the V segment lost 2 bases, leaving 10 bases of the junction unmatched. This clone was picked up one time. The repertoire was sequenced with immunoSEQ multiplex PCR; TCRdb's copy has only in-frame clones and lacks some. The sample yields about 300,000 clones, roughly 76% seen once. Sequencing used PBMCs, obtained at disease progression, from a patient treated with ibrutinib. The TCR was taken from a human donor with chronic lymphocytic leukemia. The chain uses TRBV5-1 and TRBJ2-3, with TRBD2 matching over 13 bases. The CDR3 nucleotides are TGCGCCAGCAGCTTCCCTCGGACTAGCGGGGGTGGTGCAGATACGCAGTATTTT. Its protein product is CASSFPRTSGGGADTQYF.